This T cell receptor (beta chain) was found in a study of T cell clonality in common variable immunodeficiency. This clone has only a few counts. Its specificity is not known. The read comes to an end 3 residues before the CDR3 does, leaving the germline J gene to fill in the end. Some clones are missing from TCRdb's copy, which holds only in-frame ones; the method was immunoSEQ multiplex PCR. This sample comprises about 19,000 clones, none seen once only. Overall study findings and caveats: Common variable immunodeficiency TCR beta sequences reportedly had fewer deletions and N-nucleotide insertions.

This CDR3 contains 13 residues. CDR1 and CDR2 from the germline V gene are SSHAT and FNYEAQ (reference sequence). V was pared by 4 bases and J by 2 bases, with 7 bases between. The clonotype comes from a human donor with common variable immunodeficiency. Sequenced material: peripheral blood mononuclear cells. The chain links TRBV7-7 to TRBJ2-3; no reliable D call. The CDR3 bases that were read are TGTGCCAGCAGCTCCAGAGACACAGATACG. As protein: CASSSRDTDT. The full CDR3 is CASSSRDTDTQYF. The variable domain in full, with the rest retrieved from reference TRBV7-7 and TRBJ2-3, is GAGVSQSPRYKVTKRGQDVTLRCDPISSHATLYWYQQALGQGPEFLTYFNYEAQPDKSGLPSDRFSAERPEGSISTLTIQRTEQRDSAMYRCASSSRDTDTQYFGPGTRLTVL.